This T cell receptor beta chain is from a study of T cell responses to AZD1222 COVID-19 vaccine. General study findings and limits: After the peak T cell response, and only then, were repertoires sampled. Clonal diversity was possibly underestimated, and white British individuals and females predominated among donors.

The assay was immunoSEQ multiplex PCR, and TCRdb's table has in-frame clones only and misses some. This table holds roughly 140,000 clones, roughly nine tenths found once. Germline assignment: CDR1 LGHNA and CDR2 YNFKEQ. The V and J ends lost 1 base and 7 bases respectively, with 13 bases between them. The CDR3 has 14 amino acids. Turning to this clone: Its specificity is unknown.

The TCR sequence derives from an adult in good health. This material consisted of peripheral blood, taken on day 0 of AZD1222 vaccination. V and J are TRBV4-2 and TRBJ1-2; D possibly corresponds to TRBD1 (5 bases). The CDR3 DNA reads TGTGCCAGCAGCCAAGTCGACGGGGGAAGTGGCTACACCTTC. Translated: CASSQVDGGSGYTF.